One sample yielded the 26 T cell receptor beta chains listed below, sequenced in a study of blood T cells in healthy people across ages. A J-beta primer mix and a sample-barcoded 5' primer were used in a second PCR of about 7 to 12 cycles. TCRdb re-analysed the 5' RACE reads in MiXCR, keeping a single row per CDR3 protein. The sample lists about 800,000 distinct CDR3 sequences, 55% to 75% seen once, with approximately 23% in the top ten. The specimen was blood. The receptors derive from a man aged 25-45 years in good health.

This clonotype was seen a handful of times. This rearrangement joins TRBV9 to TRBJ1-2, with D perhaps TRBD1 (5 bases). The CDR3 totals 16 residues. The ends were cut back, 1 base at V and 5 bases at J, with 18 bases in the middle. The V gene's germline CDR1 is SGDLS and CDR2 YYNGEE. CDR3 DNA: TGTGCCAGCAGCGTATCTGACAGTCGACGCTATTATGGCTACACCTTC. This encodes CASSVSDSRRYYGYTF. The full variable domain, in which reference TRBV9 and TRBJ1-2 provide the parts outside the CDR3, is DSGVTQTPKHLITATGQRVTLRCSPRSGDLSVYWYQQSLDQGLQFLIQYYNGEERAKGNILERFSAQQFPDLHSELNLSSLELGDSALYFCASSVSDSRRYYGYTFGSGTRLTVV.

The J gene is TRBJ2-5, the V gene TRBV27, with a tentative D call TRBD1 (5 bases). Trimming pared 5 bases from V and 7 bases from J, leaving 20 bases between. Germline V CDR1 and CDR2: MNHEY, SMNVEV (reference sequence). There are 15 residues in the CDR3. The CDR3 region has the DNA TGTGCCAGCAGTCCTCTTGACATTTCTGGGGCGACCCAGTACTTC. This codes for CASSPLDISGATQYF.

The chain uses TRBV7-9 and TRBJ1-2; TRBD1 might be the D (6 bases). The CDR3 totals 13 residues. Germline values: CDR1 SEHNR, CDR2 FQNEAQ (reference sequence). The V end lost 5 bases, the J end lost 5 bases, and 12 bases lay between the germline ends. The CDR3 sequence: CASSPGQRYGYTF. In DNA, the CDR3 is TGTGCCAGCAGCCCCGGACAGCGATATGGCTACACCTTC.

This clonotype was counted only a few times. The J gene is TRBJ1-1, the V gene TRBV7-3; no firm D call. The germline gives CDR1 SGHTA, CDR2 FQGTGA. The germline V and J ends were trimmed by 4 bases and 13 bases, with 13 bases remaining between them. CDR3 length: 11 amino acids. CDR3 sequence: CASSWAPRYFF. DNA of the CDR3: TGTGCCAGCAGCTGGGCCCCCAGATATTTCTTT.

The CDR3 is CASSLEPNQVNEQFF. As DNA, the CDR3 is TGTGCCAGCAGCTTAGAGCCGAATCAGGTCAATGAGCAGTTCTTC. V usage is TRBV7-2 and J usage is TRBJ2-1; no definite D call. This CDR3 comprises 15 residues. CDR1 is SGHTA and CDR2 is FQGNSA in the germline V gene. V lost 1 base, J lost 6 bases, and 13 bases lay in between.

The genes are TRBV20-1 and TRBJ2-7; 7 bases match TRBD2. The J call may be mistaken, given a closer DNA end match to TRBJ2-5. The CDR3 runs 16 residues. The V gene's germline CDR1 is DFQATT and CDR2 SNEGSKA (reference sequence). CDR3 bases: TGCAGTGCTAGGGGGAGGGGAGGGCCAAGGGGAGAGACCCAGTACTTC. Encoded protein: CSARGRGGPRGETQYF.

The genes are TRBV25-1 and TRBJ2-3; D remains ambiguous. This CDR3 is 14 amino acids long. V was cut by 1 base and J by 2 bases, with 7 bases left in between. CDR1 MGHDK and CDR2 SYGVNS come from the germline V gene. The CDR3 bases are TGTGCCAGCAGTGAATCGGGCTACACAGATACGCAGTATTTT. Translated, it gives CASSESGYTDTQYF.

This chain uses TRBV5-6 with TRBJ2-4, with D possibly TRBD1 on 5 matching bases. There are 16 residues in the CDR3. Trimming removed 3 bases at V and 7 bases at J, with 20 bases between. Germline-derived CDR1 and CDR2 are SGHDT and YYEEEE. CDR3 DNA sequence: TGTGCCAGCAGCTATGTGGGGCTACAGCATGGTAACATTCAGTACTTC. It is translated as CASSYVGLQHGNIQYF.

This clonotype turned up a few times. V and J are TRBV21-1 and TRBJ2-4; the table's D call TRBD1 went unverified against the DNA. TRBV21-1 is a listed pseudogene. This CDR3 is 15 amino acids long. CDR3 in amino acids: CASSLRNRAKNIQYF. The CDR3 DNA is TGTGCCAGCAGCTTACGGAACAGGGCCAAAAACATTCAGTACTTC.

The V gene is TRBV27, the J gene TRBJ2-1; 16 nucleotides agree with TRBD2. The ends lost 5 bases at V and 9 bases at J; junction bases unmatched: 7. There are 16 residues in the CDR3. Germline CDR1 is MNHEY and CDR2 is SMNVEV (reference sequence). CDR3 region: CASSRGLAGGSGEQFF. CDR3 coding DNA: TGTGCCAGCAGTAGGGGACTAGCGGGAGGGTCTGGTGAGCAGTTCTTC.

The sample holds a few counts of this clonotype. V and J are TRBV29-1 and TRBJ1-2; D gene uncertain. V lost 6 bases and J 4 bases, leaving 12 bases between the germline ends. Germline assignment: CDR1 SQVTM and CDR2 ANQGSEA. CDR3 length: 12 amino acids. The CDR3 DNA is TGCAGCGTCCCCCGGGAGACCTATGGCTACACCTTC. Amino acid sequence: CSVPRETYGYTF.

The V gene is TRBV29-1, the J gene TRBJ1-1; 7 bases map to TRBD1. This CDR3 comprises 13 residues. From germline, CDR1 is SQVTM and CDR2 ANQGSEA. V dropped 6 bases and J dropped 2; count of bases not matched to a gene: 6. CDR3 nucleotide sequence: TGCAGCGTAATTGGACAGGCTAACACTGAAGCTTTCTTT. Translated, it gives CSVIGQANTEAFF.

CDR3 sequence reads: CSARTAVGRNEQYF. The DNA of the CDR3 is TGCAGTGCTAGAACGGCTGTGGGGAGGAACGAGCAGTACTTC. The chain combines TRBV20-1 with TRBJ2-4, with a weak D call TRBD2 (6 bases). TRBJ2-7 matches the DNA end more closely, so the J call is doubtful. The CDR3 is 14 amino acids. In germline, CDR1 is DFQATT, CDR2 SNEGSKA (reference sequence).

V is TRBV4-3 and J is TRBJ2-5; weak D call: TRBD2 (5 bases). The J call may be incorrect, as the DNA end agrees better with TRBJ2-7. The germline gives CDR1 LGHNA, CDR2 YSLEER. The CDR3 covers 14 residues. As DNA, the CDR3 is TGCGCCAGCAGCCAGGATCGGACTCACCACGAGCAGTACTTC. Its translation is CASSQDRTHHEQYF.

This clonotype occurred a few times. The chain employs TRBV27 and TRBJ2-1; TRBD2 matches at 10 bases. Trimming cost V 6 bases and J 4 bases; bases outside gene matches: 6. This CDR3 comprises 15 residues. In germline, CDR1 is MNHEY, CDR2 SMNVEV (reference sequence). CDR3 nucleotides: TGTGCCAGCAGAAGAGATAGCGGGGGGTACAATGAGCAGTTCTTC. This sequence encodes CASRRDSGGYNEQFF.

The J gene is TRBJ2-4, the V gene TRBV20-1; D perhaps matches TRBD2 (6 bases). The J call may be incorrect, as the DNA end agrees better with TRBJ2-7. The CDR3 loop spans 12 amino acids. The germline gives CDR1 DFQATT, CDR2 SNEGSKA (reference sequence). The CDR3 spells CSPRTGDYEQYF. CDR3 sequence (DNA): TGCAGTCCCCGGACGGGAGACTACGAGCAGTACTTC.

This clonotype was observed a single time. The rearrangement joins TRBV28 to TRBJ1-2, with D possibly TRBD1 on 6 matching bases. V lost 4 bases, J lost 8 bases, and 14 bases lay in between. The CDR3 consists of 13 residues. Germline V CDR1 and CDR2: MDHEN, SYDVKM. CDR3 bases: TGTGCCAGCAGTTGGGGGCTAGGTAGAGGCTACACCTTC. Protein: CASSWGLGRGYTF.

For the CDR3, the DNA is TGCAGCGTTGAAAGGAGCCAGGCGGTCTATGGCTACACCTTC. This encodes CSVERSQAVYGYTF. This rearrangement joins TRBV29-1 to TRBJ1-2; D is unresolved. CDR1 is SQVTM, CDR2 ANQGSEA, per germline. Trimming stripped 2 bases from V and 4 bases from J, with 14 bases between. The CDR3 has 14 residues. Using reference TRBV29-1 and TRBJ1-2 for the parts outside the CDR3, the full variable domain is SAVISQKPSRDICQRGTSLTIQCQVDSQVTMMFWYRQQPGQSLTLIATANQGSEATYESGFVIDKFPISRPNLTFSTLTVSNMSPEDSSIYLCSVERSQAVYGYTFGSGTRLTVV.

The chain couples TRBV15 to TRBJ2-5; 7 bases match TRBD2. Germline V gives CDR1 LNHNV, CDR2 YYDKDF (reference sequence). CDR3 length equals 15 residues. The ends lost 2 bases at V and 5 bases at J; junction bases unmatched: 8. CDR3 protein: CATSRRGGGGETQYF. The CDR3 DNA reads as TGTGCCACCAGCAGACGGGGTGGCGGGGGTGAGACCCAGTACTTC.

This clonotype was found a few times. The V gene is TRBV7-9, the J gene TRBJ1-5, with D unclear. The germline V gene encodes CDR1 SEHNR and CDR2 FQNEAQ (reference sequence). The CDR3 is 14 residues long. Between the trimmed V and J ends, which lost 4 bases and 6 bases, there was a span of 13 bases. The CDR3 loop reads CASSSDVGRQPQHF. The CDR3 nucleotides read TGTGCCAGCAGCTCGGACGTGGGCCGTCAGCCCCAGCATTTT.

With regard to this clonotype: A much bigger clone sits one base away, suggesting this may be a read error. The CDR3 reads CANKGQGGETQYF. CDR3 bases: TGTGCCAACAAGGGACAGGGTGGGGAGACCCAGTACTTC. The chain joins TRBV10-3 to TRBJ2-5; 9 bases align to TRBD1. Trimming removed 10 bases from V and 5 bases from J; junction bases left unmatched: 8. The CDR3 loop spans 13 amino acids. Germline V gene lookup returns CDR1 ENHRY and CDR2 SYGVKD.

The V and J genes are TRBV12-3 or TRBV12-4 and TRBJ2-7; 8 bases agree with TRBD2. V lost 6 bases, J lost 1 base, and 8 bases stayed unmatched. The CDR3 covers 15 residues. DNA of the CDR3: TGTGCCAGCAGACGTTCGGGAGGGAGGTCCTACGAGCAGTACTTC. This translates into CASRRSGGRSYEQYF.

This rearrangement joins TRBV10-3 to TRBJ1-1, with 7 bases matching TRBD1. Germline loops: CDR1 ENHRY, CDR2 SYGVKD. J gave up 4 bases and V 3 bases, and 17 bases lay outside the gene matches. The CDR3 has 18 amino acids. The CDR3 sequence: CAISDLRAGGVLGTEAFF. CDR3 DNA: TGTGCCATCAGTGACCTAAGAGCAGGGGGGGTCTTGGGCACTGAAGCTTTCTTT.

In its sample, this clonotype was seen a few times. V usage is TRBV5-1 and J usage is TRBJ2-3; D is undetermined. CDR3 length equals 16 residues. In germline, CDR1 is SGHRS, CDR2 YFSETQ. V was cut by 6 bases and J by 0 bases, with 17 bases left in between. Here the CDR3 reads CASTVGPSPSTDTQYF. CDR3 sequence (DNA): TGCGCCAGCACTGTGGGCCCATCCCCTAGCACAGATACGCAGTATTTT.

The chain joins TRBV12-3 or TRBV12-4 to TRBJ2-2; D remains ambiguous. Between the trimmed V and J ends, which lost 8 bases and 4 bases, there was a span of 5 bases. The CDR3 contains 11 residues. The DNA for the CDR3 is TGTGCCAGCGGCCTCACCGGGGAGCTGTTTTTT. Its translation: CASGLTGELFF.

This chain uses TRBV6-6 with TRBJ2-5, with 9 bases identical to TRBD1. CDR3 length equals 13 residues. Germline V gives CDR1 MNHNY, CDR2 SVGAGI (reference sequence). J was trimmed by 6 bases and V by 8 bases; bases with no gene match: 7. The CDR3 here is CASETGGVKTQYF. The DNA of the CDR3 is TGTGCCAGCGAAACAGGGGGCGTAAAGACCCAGTACTTC.